The 8 T cell receptor beta chains below were found in one sample sequenced in a study of blood T cell repertoires in COVID-19. The protocol was immunoSEQ multiplex PCR, while the TCRdb copy is restricted to in-frame clones and leaves out a portion. The table has a few hundred thousand clones, approximately 90% seen once. Sequenced: PBMCs or T cells enriched from blood (not recorded which). These receptors all come from a young woman who had been exposed to COVID-19.

The chain has TRBV5-6 and TRBJ1-1; no firm D call. Looked up from germline, CDR1 is SGHDT and CDR2 is YYEEEE. This CDR3 has 13 amino acids. V gave up 2 bases and J gave up 2 bases, with 7 bases separating them. CDR3 sequence: CASSFRGNTEAFF. DNA of the CDR3: TGTGCCAGCAGCTTCCGGGGTAACACTGAAGCTTTCTTT.

This chain links TRBV12-3 or TRBV12-4 with TRBJ1-2, with TRBD1 identical over 7 bases. This CDR3 comprises 13 residues. Germline trimming cut 5 bases from V and 7 bases from J; bases unmatched to any gene: 7. The CDR3 DNA reads TGTGCCAGCAGTCCCGAGACAGGGCTTGGCTACACCTTC. It yields the protein CASSPETGLGYTF.

V usage is TRBV2 and J usage is TRBJ2-7; D is possibly TRBD1 (6 bases). The CDR3 length is 13 residues. Germline assignment: CDR1 SNHLY and CDR2 FYNNEI. V was trimmed by 8 bases and J by 10 bases, leaving 21 bases between them. The DNA for the CDR3 is TGTGCCAGCGGGGGACCCGGACAGCCGGAACAGTACTTC. It translates to CASGGPGQPEQYF.

The CDR3 here is CAISEQGSDGYTF. The CDR3 DNA is TGTGCCATCAGTGAGCAGGGGTCGGATGGCTACACCTTC. This sequence joins TRBV10-3 and TRBJ1-2; possibly TRBD1 for D (6 bases). The V and J ends lost 2 bases and 6 bases respectively, with 10 bases between them. CDR1 and CDR2 from the germline V gene are ENHRY and SYGVKD. This CDR3 region has 13 residues.

DNA of the CDR3: TGTGCCAGCAGTTTATTGAGGGGGCAGGTGTACACCTTC. Its protein product is CASSLLRGQVYTF. This chain links TRBV12-3 or TRBV12-4 with TRBJ1-2; TRBD1 matches 7 bases. This CDR3 region has 13 residues. Trimming removed 2 bases from V and 11 bases from J; junction bases left unmatched: 8.

The chain carries TRBV24-1 and TRBJ1-6; D unresolved. Trimming removed 6 bases at V and 0 bases at J, with 11 bases between. Germline loops: CDR1 KGHDR, CDR2 SFDVKD. The CDR3 totals 16 residues. CDR3 DNA: TGTGCCACCAGTTCCGTCGGAGGCTCCTATAATTCACCCCTCCACTTT. This codes for CATSSVGGSYNSPLHF.

The genes are TRBV11-2 and TRBJ2-1; 9 bases align to TRBD1. Germline V gives CDR1 SGHAT, CDR2 FQNNGV. The ends lost 6 bases at V and 5 bases at J; junction bases unmatched: 5. This CDR3 has 14 amino acids. For the CDR3, the DNA is TGTGCCAGCAGTTGGGACAGGGCAAACAATGAGCAGTTCTTC. Its translation is CASSWDRANNEQFF.

The chain employs TRBV5-6 and TRBJ1-1; D is ambiguous. Trimming stripped 1 base from V and 6 bases from J, with 7 bases between. Germline V CDR1 and CDR2: SGHDT, YYEEEE. The CDR3 runs 12 residues. CDR3 residues: CASSLWPAEAFF. The CDR3 DNA is TGTGCCAGCAGCTTGTGGCCAGCTGAAGCTTTCTTT. Looking up the rest from reference TRBV5-6 and TRBJ1-1 gives the full variable domain: DAGVTQSPTHLIKTRGQQVTLRCSPKSGHDTVSWYQQALGQGPQFIFQYYEEEERQRGNFPDRFSGHQFPNYSSELNVNALLLGDSALYLCASSLWPAEAFFGQGTRLTVV.